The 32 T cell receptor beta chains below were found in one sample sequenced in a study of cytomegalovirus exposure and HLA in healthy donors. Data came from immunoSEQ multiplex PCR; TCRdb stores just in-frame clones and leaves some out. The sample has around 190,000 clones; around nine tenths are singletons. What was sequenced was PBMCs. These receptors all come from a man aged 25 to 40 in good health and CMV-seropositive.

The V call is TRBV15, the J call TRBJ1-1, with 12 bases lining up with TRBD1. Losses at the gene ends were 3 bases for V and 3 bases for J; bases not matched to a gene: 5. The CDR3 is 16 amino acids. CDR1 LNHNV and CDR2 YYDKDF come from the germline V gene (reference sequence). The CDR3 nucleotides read TGTGCCACCAGCAGGGGGACAGGGGGCTTGTACACTGAAGCTTTCTTT. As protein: CATSRGTGGLYTEAFF.

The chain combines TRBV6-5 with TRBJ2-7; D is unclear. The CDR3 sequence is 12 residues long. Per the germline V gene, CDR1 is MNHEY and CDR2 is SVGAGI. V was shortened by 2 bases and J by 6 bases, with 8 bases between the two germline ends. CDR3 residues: CASSYLRREQYF. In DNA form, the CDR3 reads TGTGCCAGCAGTTACCTTCGGCGCGAGCAGTACTTC.

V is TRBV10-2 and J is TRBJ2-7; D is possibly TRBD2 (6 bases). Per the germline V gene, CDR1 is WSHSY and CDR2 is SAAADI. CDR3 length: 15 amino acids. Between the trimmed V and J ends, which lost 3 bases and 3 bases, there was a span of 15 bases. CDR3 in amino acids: CASSEFEGGNYEQYF. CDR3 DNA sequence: TGCGCCAGCAGTGAATTCGAAGGCGGGAACTACGAGCAGTACTTC.

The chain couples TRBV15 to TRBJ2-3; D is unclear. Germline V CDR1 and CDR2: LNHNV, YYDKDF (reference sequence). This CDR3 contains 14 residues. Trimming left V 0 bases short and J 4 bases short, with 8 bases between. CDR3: CATSRDRSSDTQYF. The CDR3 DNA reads TGTGCCACCAGCAGAGATCGGAGCTCAGATACGCAGTATTTT.

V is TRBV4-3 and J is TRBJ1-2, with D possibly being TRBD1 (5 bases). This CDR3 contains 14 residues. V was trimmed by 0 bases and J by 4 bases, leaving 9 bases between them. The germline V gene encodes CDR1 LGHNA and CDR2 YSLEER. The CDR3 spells CASSQEDTLYGYTF. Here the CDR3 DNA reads TGCGCCAGCAGCCAAGAGGACACCCTCTATGGCTACACCTTC.

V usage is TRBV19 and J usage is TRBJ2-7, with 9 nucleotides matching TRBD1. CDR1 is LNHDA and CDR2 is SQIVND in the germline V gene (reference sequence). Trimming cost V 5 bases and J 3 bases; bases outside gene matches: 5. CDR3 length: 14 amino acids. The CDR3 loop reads CASSAGQGYYEQYF. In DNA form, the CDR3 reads TGTGCCAGTAGTGCCGGACAGGGGTACTACGAGCAGTACTTC.

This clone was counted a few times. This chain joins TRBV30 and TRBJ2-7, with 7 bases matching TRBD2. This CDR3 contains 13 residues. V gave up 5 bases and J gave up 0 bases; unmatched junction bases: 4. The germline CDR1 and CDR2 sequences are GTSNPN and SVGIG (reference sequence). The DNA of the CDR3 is TGTGCCTGGGGGCGGGAGAACTCCTACGAGCAGTACTTC. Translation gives CAWGRENSYEQYF.

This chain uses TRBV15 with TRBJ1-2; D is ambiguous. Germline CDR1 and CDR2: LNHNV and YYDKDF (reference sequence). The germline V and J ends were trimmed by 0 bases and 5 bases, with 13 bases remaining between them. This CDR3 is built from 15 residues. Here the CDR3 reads CATSRDGQTVYGYTF. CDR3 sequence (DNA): TGTGCCACCAGCAGAGATGGCCAGACGGTTTATGGCTACACCTTC.

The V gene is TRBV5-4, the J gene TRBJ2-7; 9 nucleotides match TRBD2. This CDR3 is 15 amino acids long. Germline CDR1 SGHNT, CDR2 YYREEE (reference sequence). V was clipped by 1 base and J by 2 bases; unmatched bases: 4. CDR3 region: CASSLWAGGTYEQYF. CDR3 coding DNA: TGTGCCAGCAGCTTGTGGGCGGGAGGGACCTACGAGCAGTACTTC. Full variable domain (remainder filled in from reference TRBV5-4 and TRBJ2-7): ETGVTQSPTHLIKTRGQQVTLRCSSQSGHNTVSWYQQALGQGPQFIFQYYREEENGRGNFPPRFSGLQFPNYSSELNVNALELDDSALYLCASSLWAGGTYEQYFGPGTRLTVT.

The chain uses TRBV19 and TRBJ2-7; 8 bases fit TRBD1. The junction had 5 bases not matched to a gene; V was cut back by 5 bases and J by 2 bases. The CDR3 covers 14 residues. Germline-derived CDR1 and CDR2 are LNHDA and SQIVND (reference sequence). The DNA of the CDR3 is TGTGCCAGTAGTGGCCGGGACAGGCCCTACGAGCAGTACTTC. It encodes CASSGRDRPYEQYF.

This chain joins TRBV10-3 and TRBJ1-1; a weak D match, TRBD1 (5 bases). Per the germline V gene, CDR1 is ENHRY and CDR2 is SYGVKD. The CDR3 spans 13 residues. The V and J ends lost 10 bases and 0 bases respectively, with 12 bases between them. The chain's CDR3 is CATRQLMNTEAFF. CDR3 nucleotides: TGTGCCACAAGACAGCTGATGAACACTGAAGCTTTCTTT.

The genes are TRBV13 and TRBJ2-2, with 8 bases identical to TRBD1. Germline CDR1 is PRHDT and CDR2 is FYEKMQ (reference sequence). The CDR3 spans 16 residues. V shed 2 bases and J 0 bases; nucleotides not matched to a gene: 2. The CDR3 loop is CASSLRTGSNTGELFF. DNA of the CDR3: TGTGCCAGCAGCTTACGGACAGGGTCGAACACCGGGGAGCTGTTTTTT.

The CDR3 DNA reads as TGTGCCACCAGCAGAGATGTGAGGACAACTAATGAAAAACTGTTTTTT. Its translation: CATSRDVRTTNEKLFF. The V and J genes are TRBV15 and TRBJ1-4; D is unclear. CDR1 and CDR2 from the germline V gene are LNHNV and YYDKDF (reference sequence). The CDR3 is made up of 16 amino acids. V gave up 0 bases and J gave up 0 bases, with 8 bases separating them.

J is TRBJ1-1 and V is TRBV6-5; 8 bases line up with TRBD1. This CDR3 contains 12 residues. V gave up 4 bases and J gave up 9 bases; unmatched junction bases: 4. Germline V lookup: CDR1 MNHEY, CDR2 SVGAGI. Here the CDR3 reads CASSSRQGQAFF. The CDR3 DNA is TGTGCCAGCAGTTCCCGACAGGGGCAAGCTTTCTTT.

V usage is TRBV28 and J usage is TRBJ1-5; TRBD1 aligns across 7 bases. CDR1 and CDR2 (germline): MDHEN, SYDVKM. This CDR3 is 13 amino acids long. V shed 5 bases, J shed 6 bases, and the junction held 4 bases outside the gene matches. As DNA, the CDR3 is TGTGCCAGCAGTCGACAGGGAAGTCAGCCCCAGCATTTT. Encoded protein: CASSRQGSQPQHF.

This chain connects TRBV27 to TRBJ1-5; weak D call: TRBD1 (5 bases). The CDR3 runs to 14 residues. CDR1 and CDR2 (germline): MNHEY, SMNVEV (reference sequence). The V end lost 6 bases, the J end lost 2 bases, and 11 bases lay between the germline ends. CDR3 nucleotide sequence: TGTGCCAGCAGCTCCAGGGAGGGCAATCAGCCCCAGCATTTT. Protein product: CASSSREGNQPQHF.

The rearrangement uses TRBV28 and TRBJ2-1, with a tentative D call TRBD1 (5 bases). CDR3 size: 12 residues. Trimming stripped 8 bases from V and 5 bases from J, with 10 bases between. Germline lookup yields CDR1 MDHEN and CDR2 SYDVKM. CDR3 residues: CASGQGDNEQFF. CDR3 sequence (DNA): TGTGCCAGCGGACAAGGGGACAATGAGCAGTTCTTC.

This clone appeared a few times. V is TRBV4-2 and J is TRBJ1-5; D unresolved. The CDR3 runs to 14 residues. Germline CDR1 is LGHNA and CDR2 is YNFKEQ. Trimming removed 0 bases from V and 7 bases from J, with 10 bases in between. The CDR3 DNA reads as TGTGCCAGCAGCCAAGAGGTACTAACCCAGCCCCAGCATTTT. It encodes CASSQEVLTQPQHF.

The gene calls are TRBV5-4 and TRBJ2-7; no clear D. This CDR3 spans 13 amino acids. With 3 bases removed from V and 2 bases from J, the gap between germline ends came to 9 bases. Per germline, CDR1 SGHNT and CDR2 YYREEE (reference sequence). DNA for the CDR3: TGTGCCAGCAGCTCGACTGCGGCCTACGAGCAGTACTTC. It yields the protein CASSSTAAYEQYF.

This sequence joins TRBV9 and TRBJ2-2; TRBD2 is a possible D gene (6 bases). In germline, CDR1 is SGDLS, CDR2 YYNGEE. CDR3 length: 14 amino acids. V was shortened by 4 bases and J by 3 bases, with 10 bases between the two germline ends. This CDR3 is CASSLRLDTGELFF. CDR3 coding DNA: TGTGCCAGCAGCTTACGACTAGACACCGGGGAGCTGTTTTTT.

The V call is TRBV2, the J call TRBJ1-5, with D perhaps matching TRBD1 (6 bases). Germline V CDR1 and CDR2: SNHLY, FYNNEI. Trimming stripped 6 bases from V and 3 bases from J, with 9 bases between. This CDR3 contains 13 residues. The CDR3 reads CASRAGHNQPQHF. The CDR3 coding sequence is TGTGCCAGCAGGGCGGGACACAATCAGCCCCAGCATTTT.

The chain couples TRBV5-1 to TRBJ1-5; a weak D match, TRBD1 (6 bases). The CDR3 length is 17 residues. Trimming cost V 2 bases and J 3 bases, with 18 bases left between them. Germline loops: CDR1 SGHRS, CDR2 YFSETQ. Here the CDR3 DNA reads TGCGCCAGCAGCTTCAATCCCCTCAGGGGAAACAATCAGCCCCAGCATTTT. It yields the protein CASSFNPLRGNNQPQHF.

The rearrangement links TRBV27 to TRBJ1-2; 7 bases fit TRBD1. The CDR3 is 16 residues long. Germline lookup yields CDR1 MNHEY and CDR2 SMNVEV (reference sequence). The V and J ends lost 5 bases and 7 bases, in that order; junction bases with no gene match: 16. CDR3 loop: CASSLLTGLSYGGYTF. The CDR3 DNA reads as TGTGCCAGCAGTCTCCTGACAGGGTTGAGTTACGGTGGCTACACCTTC.

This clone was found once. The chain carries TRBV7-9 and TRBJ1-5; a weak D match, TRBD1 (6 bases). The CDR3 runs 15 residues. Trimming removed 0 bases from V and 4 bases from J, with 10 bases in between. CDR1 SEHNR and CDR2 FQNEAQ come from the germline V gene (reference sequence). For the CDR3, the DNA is TGTGCCAGCAGCTTAGCGGGGGCGGTGAATCAGCCCCAGCATTTT. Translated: CASSLAGAVNQPQHF.

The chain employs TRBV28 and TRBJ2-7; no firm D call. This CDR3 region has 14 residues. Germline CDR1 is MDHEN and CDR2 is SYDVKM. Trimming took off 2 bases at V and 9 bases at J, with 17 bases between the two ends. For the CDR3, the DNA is TGTGCCAGCAGTTTACTGGATGGAGACGGCGTGCAGTACTTC. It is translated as CASSLLDGDGVQYF. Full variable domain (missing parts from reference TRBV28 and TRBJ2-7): DVKVTQSSRYLVKRTGEKVFLECVQDMDHENMFWYRQDPGLGLRLIYFSYDVKMKEKGDIPEGYSVSREKKERFSLILESASTNQTSMYLCASSLLDGDGVQYFGPGTRLTVT.

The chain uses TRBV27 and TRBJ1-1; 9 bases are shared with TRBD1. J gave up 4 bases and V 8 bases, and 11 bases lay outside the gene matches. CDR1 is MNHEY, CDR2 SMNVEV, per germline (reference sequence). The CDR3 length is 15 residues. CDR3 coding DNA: TGTGCCAGCCGCGTGGGACAGGGTATCGGCACTGAAGCTTTCTTT. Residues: CASRVGQGIGTEAFF.

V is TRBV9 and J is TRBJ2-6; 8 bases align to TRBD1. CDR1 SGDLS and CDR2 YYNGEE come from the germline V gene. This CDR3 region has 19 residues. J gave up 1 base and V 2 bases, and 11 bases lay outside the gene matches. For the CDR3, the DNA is TGTGCCAGCAGCGTCCAGGACAGGGCACGGCCTTCTGGGGCCAACGTCCTGACTTTC. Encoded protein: CASSVQDRARPSGANVLTF. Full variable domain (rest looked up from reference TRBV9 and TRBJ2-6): DSGVTQTPKHLITATGQRVTLRCSPRSGDLSVYWYQQSLDQGLQFLIQYYNGEERAKGNILERFSAQQFPDLHSELNLSSLELGDSALYFCASSVQDRARPSGANVLTFGAGSRLTVL.

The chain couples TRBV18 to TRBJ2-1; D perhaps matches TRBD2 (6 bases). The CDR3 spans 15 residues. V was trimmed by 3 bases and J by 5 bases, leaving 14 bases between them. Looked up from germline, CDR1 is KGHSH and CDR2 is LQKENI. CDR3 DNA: TGTGCCAGCTCACCGAGGACTACCCTAAACAATGAGCAGTTCTTC. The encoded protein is CASSPRTTLNNEQFF.

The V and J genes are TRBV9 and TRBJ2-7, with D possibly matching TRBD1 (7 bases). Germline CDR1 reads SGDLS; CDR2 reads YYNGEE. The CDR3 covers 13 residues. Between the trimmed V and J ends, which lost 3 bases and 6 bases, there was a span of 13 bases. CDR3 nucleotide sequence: TGTGCCAGCAGCGCCTTGCAGGGGGGCGAGCAGTACTTC. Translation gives CASSALQGGEQYF.

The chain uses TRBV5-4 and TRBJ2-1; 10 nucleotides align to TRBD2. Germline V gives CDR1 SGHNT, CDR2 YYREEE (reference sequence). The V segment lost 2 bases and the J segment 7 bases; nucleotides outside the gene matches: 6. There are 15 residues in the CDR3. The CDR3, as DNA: TGTGCCAGCAGCTTAGGGACTAGCGTACTAAATGAGCAGTTCTTC. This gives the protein CASSLGTSVLNEQFF.

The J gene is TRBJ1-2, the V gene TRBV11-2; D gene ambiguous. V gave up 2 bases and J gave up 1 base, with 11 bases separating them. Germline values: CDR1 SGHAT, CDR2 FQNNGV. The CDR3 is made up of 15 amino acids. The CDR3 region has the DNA TGTGCCAGCAGCTTAAGCTCCGGCTATAACTATGGCTACACCTTC. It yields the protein CASSLSSGYNYGYTF.

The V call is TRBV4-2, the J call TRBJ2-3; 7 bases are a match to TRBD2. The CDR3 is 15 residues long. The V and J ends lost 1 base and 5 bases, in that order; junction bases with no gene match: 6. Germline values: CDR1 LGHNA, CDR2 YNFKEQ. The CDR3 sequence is CASSQGGSSGDTQYF. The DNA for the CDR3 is TGTGCCAGCAGCCAAGGCGGGAGCTCGGGAGATACGCAGTATTTT.